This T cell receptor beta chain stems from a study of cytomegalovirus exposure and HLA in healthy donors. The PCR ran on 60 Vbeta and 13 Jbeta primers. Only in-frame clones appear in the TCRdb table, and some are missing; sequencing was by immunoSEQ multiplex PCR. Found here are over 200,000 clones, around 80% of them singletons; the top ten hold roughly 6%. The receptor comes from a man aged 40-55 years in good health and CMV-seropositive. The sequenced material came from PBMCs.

CDR3 DNA sequence: TGTGCCAGCAGTGAACGGTGGGCCGTCGATTATGGCTACACCTTC. It translates to CASSERWAVDYGYTF. The chain combines TRBV2 with TRBJ1-2; D not certain. Trimming cost V 2 bases and J 5 bases, with 15 bases left between them. Germline loops: CDR1 SNHLY, CDR2 FYNNEI. CDR3 length: 15 amino acids.